Shown below are 17 T cell receptor beta chains from a single sample sequenced in a study of blood T cell repertoires in COVID-19. TCRdb keeps only in-frame clones here, not all; method: immunoSEQ multiplex PCR. The table has about 200,000 clones, 65% to 85% seen once. Sequencing was performed on peripheral blood. These receptors originate from an elderly woman with acute or convalescent COVID-19.

This chain links TRBV2 with TRBJ1-1; no firm D call. In germline, CDR1 is SNHLY, CDR2 FYNNEI. The CDR3 spans 13 residues. V was trimmed by 7 bases and J by 2 bases, leaving 11 bases between them. CDR3 bases: TGTGCCAGCATGAGGGAAGTAAACACTGAAGCTTTCTTT. Its protein is CASMREVNTEAFF.

This clone was observed a few times. The genes are TRBV7-2 and TRBJ1-4; D not certain. CDR1 is SGHTA, CDR2 FQGNSA, per germline. V was pared by 1 base and J by 0 bases, with 6 bases between. This CDR3 comprises 15 residues. For the CDR3, the DNA is TGTGCCAGCAGCTTAGTAGCGGCAACTAATGAAAAACTGTTTTTT. Its translation: CASSLVAATNEKLFF.

The V gene is TRBV7-2, the J gene TRBJ1-4, with TRBD1 matching over 7 bases. After removal of 5 bases from V and 1 base from J, the junction contained 4 bases not matched to a gene. Germline V gives CDR1 SGHTA, CDR2 FQGNSA. The length of the CDR3 is 15 residues. This chain's CDR3 is CASSLRQGTNEKLFF. CDR3 nucleotides: TGTGCCAGCAGCCTCCGACAGGGAACTAATGAAAAACTGTTTTTT. Full variable domain (remainder filled in from reference TRBV7-2 and TRBJ1-4): GAGVSQSPSNKVTEKGKDVELRCDPISGHTALYWYRQSLGQGLEFLIYFQGNSAPDKSGLPSDRFSAERTGGSVSTLTIQRTQQEDSAVYLCASSLRQGTNEKLFFGSGTQLSVL.

The chain couples TRBV3-1 (or the pseudogene TRBV3-2) to TRBJ1-1; 11 nucleotides align to TRBD1. CDR1 LGHDT and CDR2 YNNKEL come from the germline V gene (reference sequence). The CDR3 runs 15 residues. Germline trimming cut 4 bases from V and 10 bases from J; bases unmatched to any gene: 11. The DNA for the CDR3 is TGTGCCAGCAGCCCCGGGACAGGGGGAAATGGGGTAGCTTTCTTT. Translated, it gives CASSPGTGGNGVAFF.

With respect to this clone: Distinct nucleotide sequences in the sample also encode this CDR3. The CDR3 is CASSGDSYEQYF. DNA of the CDR3: TGCGCCAGCAGCGGGGACAGCTACGAGCAGTACTTC. The V and J genes are TRBV5-1 and TRBJ2-7, with 7 positions matching TRBD1. Germline V gene lookup returns CDR1 SGHRS and CDR2 YFSETQ. The CDR3 is made up of 12 amino acids. The V gene end was trimmed by 4 bases and the J gene end by 3 bases; junction bases not matched to a gene: 1.

This chain joins TRBV6-1 and TRBJ1-2, with D unresolved. Germline CDR1 reads MNHNS; CDR2 reads SASEGT. This CDR3 contains 16 residues. The V and J ends lost 1 base and 1 base respectively, with 13 bases between them. CDR3 loop: CASSEVPDNLNYGYTF. The CDR3 DNA is TGTGCCAGCAGTGAAGTTCCAGATAATCTTAACTATGGCTACACCTTC.

The J gene is TRBJ2-5, the V gene TRBV2; possibly TRBD1 for D (5 bases). The germline V gene encodes CDR1 SNHLY and CDR2 FYNNEI. V was shortened by 7 bases and J by 2 bases, with 17 bases between the two germline ends. There are 15 residues in the CDR3. Written as DNA, the CDR3 is TGTGCCAGCAATGGAGACAGTACTCCTCAAGAGACCCAGTACTTC. Translation gives CASNGDSTPQETQYF.

The chain employs TRBV3-1 (or the pseudogene TRBV3-2) and TRBJ1-2, with 8 bases fitting TRBD1. The CDR3 extends over 12 amino acids. Germline CDR1 is LGHDT and CDR2 is YNNKEL (reference sequence). The CDR3 coding sequence is TGTGCGGCGACAGGGGCGGGCTATGGCTACACCTTC. Translation gives CAATGAGYGYTF.

The chain combines TRBV7-7 with TRBJ2-7, with TRBD1 matching over 7 bases. The J segment lost 2 bases and the V segment lost 5 bases, leaving 6 bases of the junction unmatched. CDR3 length: 14 residues. Germline-derived CDR1 and CDR2 are SSHAT and FNYEAQ (reference sequence). CDR3 loop: CASSARTGAYEQYF. The CDR3 DNA follows: TGTGCCAGCAGCGCCCGGACAGGAGCCTACGAGCAGTACTTC.

The V and J genes are TRBV6-5 and TRBJ2-7; perhaps TRBD1 as D (6 bases). The ends were cut back, 2 bases at V and 2 bases at J, with 13 bases in the middle. This CDR3 contains 15 residues. Germline CDR1 is MNHEY and CDR2 is SVGAGI. The DNA of the CDR3 is TGTGCCAGCAGTTACCTGTGGACAGCCCCCTACGAGCAGTACTTC. Encoded protein: CASSYLWTAPYEQYF.

The chain recombines TRBV12-3 or TRBV12-4 with TRBJ2-2, with TRBD2 matching over 7 bases. Trimming cost V 2 bases and J 6 bases; bases outside gene matches: 0. The CDR3 totals 13 residues. This CDR3 is CASSLRGAGELFF. DNA of the CDR3: TGTGCCAGCAGTTTACGGGGGGCCGGGGAGCTGTTTTTT.

The chain couples TRBV7-9 to TRBJ2-6; 9 positions match TRBD1. Germline CDR1 is SEHNR and CDR2 is FQNEAQ (reference sequence). The ends lost 6 bases at V and 0 bases at J; junction bases unmatched: 9. The CDR3 contains 18 residues. For the CDR3, the DNA is TGTGCCAGCAGAGCCCCCGGGACAGGGAACTCTGGGGCCAACGTCCTGACTTTC. This gives the protein CASRAPGTGNSGANVLTF.

This sequence joins TRBV6-6 and TRBJ1-1, with TRBD1 identical over 9 bases. Trimming removed 7 bases from V and 2 bases from J; junction bases left unmatched: 5. Germline CDR1 is MNHNY and CDR2 is SVGAGI (reference sequence). This CDR3 is 14 amino acids long. The CDR3 here is CASTSTGGNTEAFF. The CDR3 nucleotides read TGTGCCAGCACCTCCACAGGGGGCAACACTGAAGCTTTCTTT.

V is TRBV5-5 and J is TRBJ2-3; 7 bases are shared with TRBD1. The V segment lost 3 bases and the J segment 2 bases; nucleotides outside the gene matches: 6. The length of the CDR3 is 15 residues. CDR1 SGHKS and CDR2 YYEKEE come from the germline V gene (reference sequence). CDR3: CASSSTGFPTDTQYF. In DNA, the CDR3 is TGTGCCAGCAGCTCGACAGGGTTCCCCACAGATACGCAGTATTTT.

Comments on this clone: This same CDR3 is encoded by further DNA sequences in the sample. This chain uses TRBV11-3 with TRBJ1-4, with D hard to call. The germline gives CDR1 SGHNT, CDR2 YENEEA. The CDR3 runs to 13 residues. V dropped 5 bases and J dropped 8 bases, with 12 bases sitting between them. CDR3 sequence reads: CASSLNRREKLFF. CDR3 DNA sequence: TGTGCCAGCAGCCTAAACAGAAGGGAAAAACTGTTTTTT.

This clone was recorded only once. The chain uses TRBV19 and TRBJ1-2; 7 positions agree with TRBD1. CDR3 size: 15 residues. CDR1 and CDR2 (germline): LNHDA, SQIVND (reference sequence). Unmatched junction bases numbered 10, after V lost 5 bases and J lost 4 bases. The CDR3 sequence: CASSSTGEIRYGYTF. The CDR3 coding sequence is TGTGCCAGTAGTTCTACAGGGGAGATCCGCTATGGCTACACCTTC. Full variable domain (outside the CDR3, taken from reference TRBV19 and TRBJ1-2): DGGITQSPKYLFRKEGQNVTLSCEQNLNHDAMYWYRQDPGQGLRLIYYSQIVNDFQKGDIAEGYSVSREKKESFPLTVTSAQKNPTAFYLCASSSTGEIRYGYTFGSGTRLTVV.

The chain is built from TRBV28 and TRBJ2-6; no clear D. Germline V gene sequence: CDR1 MDHEN, CDR2 SYDVKM. The V end lost 3 bases, the J end lost 2 bases, and 5 bases lay between the germline ends. The CDR3 is 14 amino acids. In nucleotides, the CDR3 is TGTGCCAGCAGTTTGAGTGCTGGGGCCAACGTCCTGACTTTC. Protein: CASSLSAGANVLTF.